The 19 T cell receptor beta chains in this list originate from one sample, sequenced in a study of T cells in Graves' hyperthyroidism and ophthalmopathy. Amplification yielded TCR beta CDR3 regions, with RNA transcripts as the source. RT-PCR in the first round (using the HTBI primer set) targeted the TCR CDR3. One entry per CDR3 protein, called by TCRdb with MiXCR from the multiplex PCR reads. The sample carries approximately 530,000 distinct CDR3 sequences, 15% to 20% recorded once. The sequenced sample was blood. The source is a middle-aged man with Graves' ophthalmopathy.

Only a few counts were recorded for this clonotype. V and J are TRBV3-1 and TRBJ2-3; 15 bases match TRBD2. Trimming removed 6 bases from V and 7 bases from J; junction bases left unmatched: 8. This CDR3 spans 16 amino acids. Germline assignment: CDR1 LGHDT and CDR2 YNNKEL (reference sequence). In nucleotides, the CDR3 is TGTGCCAGCAGTCCCAGGACTAGCGGGGGGGCTAATACGCAGTATTTT. This encodes CASSPRTSGGANTQYF.

In its sample, this clonotype was seen a few times. V and J are TRBV9 and TRBJ2-1; 7 positions agree with TRBD1. Germline trimming cut 4 bases from V and 5 bases from J; bases unmatched to any gene: 6. The CDR3 is made up of 14 amino acids. The germline V gene has CDR1 SGDLS and CDR2 YYNGEE. The CDR3 DNA follows: TGTGCCAGCAGCACGGGACAGCGAAACAATGAGCAGTTCTTC. Amino acids: CASSTGQRNNEQFF.

In the case of this clonotype: A much bigger clone sits one base away, suggesting this may be a read error. The chain joins TRBV3-1 to TRBJ2-3; possible D gene TRBD2, 7 bases. Germline V CDR1 and CDR2: LGHDT, YNNKEL (reference sequence). The CDR3 has 15 residues. CDR3 nucleotide sequence: TGTGCCAACAGCCAAGGGGGGGCCCGAGGAGGTACGCAGTATTTT. It yields the protein CANSQGGARGGTQYF.

Comments on this clonotype: An end of the junction differs from the germline gene, which may be a read error. This chain uses TRBV5-1 with TRBJ2-1; 8 bases match TRBD2. The CDR3 has 16 residues. Germline assignment: CDR1 SGHRS and CDR2 YFSETQ. CDR3 nucleotides: TGTGCCAGCAGCTTACAAGCGGGAGTCTCCTACAATGAGCAGTTCTTC. Translation: CASSLQAGVSYNEQFF.

The gene calls are TRBV5-1 and TRBJ2-7; D remains ambiguous. Germline V gene data show CDR1 as SGHRS and CDR2 as YFSETQ. V was clipped by 3 bases and J by 7 bases, with 11 bases between them. CDR3 length equals 12 residues. CDR3 nucleotide sequence: TGCGCCAGCAGCTCCGCTAATGATGAGCAGTACTTC. Its protein product is CASSSANDEQYF.

The CDR3 region is CASTLGGDSNTEAFF. CDR3 coding DNA: TGTGCCAGCACCTTGGGGGGCGACTCGAACACTGAAGCTTTCTTT. The chain links TRBV28 to TRBJ1-1, with TRBD1 as a possible D gene (6 bases). V gave up 7 bases and J gave up 1 base, with 16 bases separating them. Germline CDR1 reads MDHEN; CDR2 reads SYDVKM. The CDR3 spans 15 residues. The whole variable domain, filled in from reference TRBV28 and TRBJ1-1, reads DVKVTQSSRYLVKRTGEKVFLECVQDMDHENMFWYRQDPGLGLRLIYFSYDVKMKEKGDIPEGYSVSREKKERFSLILESASTNQTSMYLCASTLGGDSNTEAFFGQGTRLTVV.

V gene TRBV19 combines with J gene TRBJ2-5, with 13 positions matching TRBD2. There are 15 residues in the CDR3. CDR1 is LNHDA and CDR2 is SQIVND in the germline V gene (reference sequence). V dropped 5 bases and J dropped 5; count of bases not matched to a gene: 5. CDR3 DNA: TGTGCCAGTAGTTTCGGGACTAGCGGGACGGAGACCCAGTACTTC. Its protein is CASSFGTSGTETQYF.

This rearrangement joins TRBV2 to TRBJ1-2; D gene ambiguous. CDR3 length: 15 amino acids. Germline values: CDR1 SNHLY, CDR2 FYNNEI. Trimming removed 6 bases at V and 4 bases at J, with 18 bases between. CDR3 in amino acids: CASRGLEAALYGYTF. CDR3 in DNA: TGTGCCAGCAGGGGCCTTGAGGCGGCCCTCTATGGCTACACCTTC.

This clonotype was counted at least ten times. The chain has TRBV11-2 and TRBJ1-4; D is unresolved. The germline V and J ends were trimmed by 4 bases and 8 bases, with 17 bases remaining between them. This CDR3 has 15 amino acids. Germline-derived CDR1 and CDR2 are SGHAT and FQNNGV. The CDR3 nucleotides are TGTGCCAGCAGCTCCGCGGTGGTCCCTTGGGAAAAACTGTTTTTT. As protein: CASSSAVVPWEKLFF.

This clonotype was picked up a small number of times. V gene TRBV7-3 combines with J gene TRBJ1-1; 7 nucleotides match TRBD1. Germline assignment: CDR1 SGHTA and CDR2 FQGTGA. The CDR3 covers 16 residues. The ends lost 2 bases at V and 2 bases at J; junction bases unmatched: 8. The CDR3: CASSLGDRVANTEAFF. In DNA form, the CDR3 reads TGTGCCAGCAGCTTAGGCGACAGGGTAGCAAACACTGAAGCTTTCTTT.

This clonotype has a count of ten or more. This sequence joins TRBV20-1 and TRBJ1-2; unclear D gene. CDR1 is DFQATT and CDR2 is SNEGSKA in the germline V gene (reference sequence). The CDR3 sequence is 14 residues long. V gave up 4 bases and J gave up 0 bases, with 12 bases separating them. The CDR3 bases are TGCAGTGCTATCGAAAGGGTAGCTAACTATGGCTACACCTTC. Its protein is CSAIERVANYGYTF.

To note about this clonotype: Its ends do not fully match the called genes, so a read error is possible. This sequence joins TRBV7-9 and TRBJ2-1, with TRBD2 matching 10 bases. Germline lookup yields CDR1 SEHNR and CDR2 FQNEAQ (reference sequence). The CDR3 contains 18 residues. The CDR3 nucleotides read TGTGCCAGCAGCTACAACCGGGCTAGCGGGAGCTCCTGCAATGAGCAGTTCTTC. Translated: CASSYNRASGSSCNEQFF.

V is TRBV6-7 and J is TRBJ2-1; 7 nucleotides match TRBD2. TRBV6-7 is marked as an open reading frame, function uncertain. The trim removed 2 bases at V and 10 bases at J, leaving 8 bases unmatched. The length of the CDR3 is 14 residues. The CDR3 is CASSYSGVGGEQFF. The CDR3 bases are TGTGCCAGCAGTTACAGCGGGGTAGGAGGGGAGCAGTTCTTC.

This clonotype was detected ten times or more. J is TRBJ2-1 and V is TRBV28; 9 bases agree with TRBD1. With 4 bases clipped from V and 5 bases from J, the junction kept 9 bases outside the gene matches. The V gene's germline CDR1 is MDHEN and CDR2 SYDVKM. CDR3 length: 16 residues. CDR3 bases: TGTGCCAGCAGTTCTTACAGGGGGCCTGAGAACAATGAGCAGTTCTTC. It yields the protein CASSSYRGPENNEQFF.

With regard to this clonotype: A much larger clone is a single base away; this may be a read error. This chain links TRBV7-9 with TRBJ2-7; D may be TRBD1 (6 bases). The germline V gene has CDR1 SEHNR and CDR2 FQNEAQ (reference sequence). The CDR3 is 13 residues long. In nucleotides, the CDR3 is TGTGCCAGCAGCCGGGACAACTCCCACGAGCAGTACTTC. Amino acid sequence: CASSRDNSHEQYF. Variable domain in full (rest from reference TRBV7-9 and TRBJ2-7): DTGVSQNPRHKITKRGQNVTFRCDPISEHNRLYWYRQTLGQGPEFLTYFQNEAQLEKSRLLSDRFSAERPKGSFSTLEIQRTEQGDSAMYLCASSRDNSHEQYFGPGTRLTVT.

The CDR3 bases are TGTGCCATCAGTGGTTCGCCCGGGACCAGCTCCTACAATGAGCAGTTCTTC. Translation gives CAISGSPGTSSYNEQFF. The chain couples TRBV10-3 to TRBJ2-1; the D call may be TRBD1 or TRBD2 (5 bases each). This CDR3 is built from 17 residues. V was clipped by 4 bases and J by 0 bases, with 16 bases between them. Germline V gene sequence: CDR1 ENHRY, CDR2 SYGVKD.

The V call is TRBV6-9, the J call TRBJ1-2, with TRBD1 identical over 7 bases. With V trimmed by 3 bases and J by 9 bases, 7 bases remained unmatched. The CDR3 consists of 13 residues. The V gene's germline CDR1 is MNHGY and CDR2 SVAAGI. CDR3: CASSYWQGGSYTF. CDR3 DNA sequence: TGTGCCAGCAGTTACTGGCAGGGGGGGAGCTACACCTTC.

The chain is built from TRBV12-5 and TRBJ2-2; 9 nucleotides align to TRBD1. The CDR3 is 16 amino acids. J lost 6 bases, V lost 5 bases, and 10 bases had no gene match. Germline lookup yields CDR1 LGHNT and CDR2 FRNRAP. This chain's CDR3 is CASGAPGQGGAGELFF. The DNA for the CDR3 is TGTGCTAGTGGTGCACCGGGACAGGGAGGCGCCGGGGAGCTGTTTTTT.

The V gene is TRBV5-6, the J gene TRBJ2-3, with 7 positions matching TRBD1. CDR3 length equals 15 residues. V was clipped by 0 bases and J by 3 bases; unmatched bases: 4. Germline CDR1 SGHDT, CDR2 YYEEEE. CDR3 residues: CASSLEGAMTDTQYF. The CDR3, as DNA: TGTGCCAGCAGCTTGGAGGGGGCGATGACAGATACGCAGTATTTT.